This T cell receptor beta chain originates from a study of PD-L1 blockade in urothelial cancer (dated by TCRdb to between 2016 and 2019). For the study in its entirety: Therapy was started in about 2014 for all patients, and atezolizumab 1,200 mg was administered intravenously every 3 weeks. Blood samples were analyzed at two time points: 3 weeks after treatment start (second dose) and 6 weeks after treatment start. Blood samples gave a median of 141,255 T cells and approximately 80,000 unique TCRs, with a median clonality of roughly 0.08. Durable clinical benefit was defined as a progression-free survival longer than 6 months, and TCR features were additionally tested against progression-free survival and overall survival. Pretreatment tumor samples and matched peripheral blood, collected serially before and after atezolizumab treatment, underwent TCR sequencing. Patients had an ECOG performance status of 0 or 1 and had received between 0 and 3 prior chemotherapy regimens. About 85% of the 29 patients were males with bladder-origin urothelial cancer, and 18 of 29 reported a prior smoking history. In the same patients, pretreatment tumors underwent whole exome sequencing and RNA sequencing in addition to TCR sequencing. Somatic, immune and clinical correlates of response to PD-L1 blockade with atezolizumab in urothelial cancer were the focus of an exploratory multi-omic analysis. Roughly 10 patients reached durable clinical benefit, while some 20 patients did not. Some 29 patients had pretreatment blood TCR-seq, some 24 had at least one posttreatment blood collection, and some 24 had tumor TCR-seq.

Synthetic TCR analog templates were spiked into each PCR to estimate absolute template abundance from read counts. TCRbeta CDR3 regions were amplified from genomic DNA with bias-controlled V and J gene primers using the immunoSEQ assay. Sequencing of rearranged TCRbeta segments was performed at approximately 20X coverage. The original pipeline was this. Clustering was used to correct sequencing errors, and CDR3s were annotated against IMGT so that V, D and J genes could be assigned. Downstream analyses used only productive TCRbeta rearrangements, leaving out any out-of-frame or stop-codon sequences. Clonality was calculated as one minus the Shannon entropy normalized by the log of the number of unique productive sequences. Fisher's exact test with Benjamini-Hochberg correction, using a cutoff of adjusted p below 0.01, was how clones that differed between time points or between blood and tumor were identified. Drawn from immuneACCESS, this table holds only the in-frame rearrangements with V and J called that TCRdb kept. Clones are partly lost; checked studies trace under half to an unresolved V gene and leave the rest unexplained. V and J calls and clone size come straight from that table; D and trimming were deduced from the DNA. The sample includes roughly 110,000 clones, with 85% to 95% observed a single time. The leading ten clones occupy less than 5% of the sample.

This clone was counted only a few times. What this receptor recognizes is not known. Within one base of it there is no much larger clone, and no base qualities were kept. What the authors observed across the whole study: At 3 weeks after the start of treatment, tumor-associated TCR clones in peripheral blood had expanded more in patients with durable benefit (n of about 22, p = 0.022). Because the sample size was small (n ≈ 29) and many exploratory analyses were performed, the results are intended to be hypothesis-generating. Improved progression-free and overall survival was found to be associated with pretreatment peripheral blood TCR clonality below the median.

The time point label, read with the paper, signifies: peripheral blood 6 weeks after treatment start. The cohort included roughly 30 patients with locally advanced or metastatic urothelial carcinoma who were treated at Memorial Sloan Kettering on a trial protocol. Peripheral blood mononuclear cells were collected pretreatment and during treatment, with between 1 and 8 total time points per patient. The Qiagen DNeasy Blood extraction kit was used to purify genomic DNA from total PBMCs and from tumor samples. PBMCs were collected pretreatment and during treatment and were isolated and stored as previously described. V sheds 6 bases and J sheds 0 bases, leaving 17 bases between their ends. From the cysteine through the phenylalanine, the CDR3 covers 15 amino acids. Only the CDR3 region is kept as DNA, spanning 45 bases read in frame from base 1. Based on the germline V gene (reference sequence), the CDR1 and CDR2 sequences are GTSNPN and SVGIG.

The clonotype was recovered from a man aged 60 to 75 with urothelial cancer. The input for sequencing was PBMCs, taken around atezolizumab (anti-PD-L1) treatment. Recombination joined TRBV30 with TRBJ1-1; matching of 6 bases hints at TRBD1 as the D gene. The CDR3 is CACTQGPSMNTEAFF. The nucleotides read TGTGCCTGCACACAGGGACCCTCTATGAACACTGAAGCTTTCTTT.